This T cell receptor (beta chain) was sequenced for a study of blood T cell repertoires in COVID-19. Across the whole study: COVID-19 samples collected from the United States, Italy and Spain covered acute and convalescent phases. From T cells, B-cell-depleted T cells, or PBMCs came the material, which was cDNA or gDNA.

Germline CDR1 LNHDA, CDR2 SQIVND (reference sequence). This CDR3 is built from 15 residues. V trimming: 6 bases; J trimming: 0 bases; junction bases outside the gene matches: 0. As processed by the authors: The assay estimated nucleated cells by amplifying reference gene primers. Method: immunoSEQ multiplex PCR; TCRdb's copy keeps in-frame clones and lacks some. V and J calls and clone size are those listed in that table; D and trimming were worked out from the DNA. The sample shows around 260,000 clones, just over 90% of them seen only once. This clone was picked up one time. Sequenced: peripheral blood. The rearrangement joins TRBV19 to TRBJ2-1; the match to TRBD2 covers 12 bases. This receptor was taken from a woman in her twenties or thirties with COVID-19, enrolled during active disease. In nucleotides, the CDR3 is TGTGCCAGTAGACTAGCGGGAGGCTCCTACAATGAGCAGTTCTTC. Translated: CASRLAGGSYNEQFF.